This TCR beta chain was found in a study of blood T cell repertoires in COVID-19. This clone was counted between two and nine times. Repertoires were generated with immunoSEQ multiplex PCR, while TCRdb's copy carries only in-frame clones and drops some. The table records about 210,000 clones, 88% of them present only once. The source of this sequence is a man in his 70s with acute or convalescent COVID-19. Sequenced input: peripheral blood.

The CDR3 spells CASSDWQGSYNSPLHF. CDR3 nucleotides: TGTGCCAGCAGTGATTGGCAGGGAAGTTATAATTCACCCCTCCACTTT. V and J are TRBV2 and TRBJ1-6; a weak D match, TRBD1 (5 bases). Germline assignment: CDR1 SNHLY and CDR2 FYNNEI. V shed 3 bases and J shed 4 bases, with 13 bases lying between them. This CDR3 has 16 amino acids.